Shown below are 5 T cell receptor beta chains from a single sample sequenced in a study of T cell responses to AZD1222 COVID-19 vaccine. Produced via immunoSEQ multiplex PCR; TCRdb's table is partial and in-frame only. The top ten hold roughly 1.6% of the sample, which has some 130,000 clones, around 85% seen once. The sample was peripheral blood, taken on day 0 of AZD1222 vaccination. The source is an adult in good health.

This chain connects TRBV30 to TRBJ1-1; D is unresolved. The CDR3 loop spans 13 amino acids. Germline V gives CDR1 GTSNPN, CDR2 SVGIG (reference sequence). Trimming removed 0 bases from V and 4 bases from J, with 9 bases in between. The CDR3 loop reads CAWSVGTATEAFF. CDR3 DNA sequence: TGTGCCTGGAGTGTAGGTACAGCCACTGAAGCTTTCTTT.

V gene TRBV7-9 combines with J gene TRBJ1-2; tentatively, D is TRBD1 (5 bases). There are 12 residues in the CDR3. Germline CDR1 SEHNR, CDR2 FQNEAQ (reference sequence). Trimming shortened V by 5 bases and J by 11 bases, and 15 bases separated the two germline ends. CDR3: CASSPLGRAYTF. DNA for the CDR3: TGTGCCAGCAGCCCTCTGGGGCGGGCGTACACCTTC.

This chain uses TRBV6-2 or TRBV6-3 with TRBJ2-7, with TRBD2 matching over 12 bases. The trim removed 6 bases at V and 1 base at J, leaving 4 bases unmatched. The CDR3 loop spans 15 amino acids. Germline CDR1 is MNHEY and CDR2 is SVGEGT. The CDR3 sequence is CASSELAGGSYEQYF. Written as DNA, the CDR3 is TGTGCCAGCAGCGAACTAGCGGGAGGTTCCTACGAGCAGTACTTC.

The chain is built from TRBV5-1 and TRBJ1-1; no reliable D call. V was clipped by 0 bases and J by 4 bases, with 13 bases between them. The CDR3 sequence is 15 residues long. Germline V gives CDR1 SGHRS, CDR2 YFSETQ. The CDR3 region has the DNA TGCGCCAGCAGCTTGGCCGATCTACCGGGCACTGAAGCTTTCTTT. Its translation: CASSLADLPGTEAFF.

The chain joins TRBV7-8 to TRBJ2-1; D gene ambiguous. V was clipped by 5 bases and J by 10 bases, with 12 bases between them. Germline values: CDR1 SGHVS, CDR2 FQNEAQ. The CDR3 is made up of 12 amino acids. In nucleotides, the CDR3 is TGTGCCAGCAGCCCCCGGGCGGCCGAGCAGTTCTTC. Translating it yields CASSPRAAEQFF.